This entry concerns a single T cell receptor beta chain. The CDR3 is 13 residues long. The germline gives CDR1 MDHEN, CDR2 SYDVKM. V was trimmed by 1 base and J by 5 bases, leaving 8 bases between them. The data stem from a study of blood T cell repertoires in COVID-19. As for the study in general: Samples taken during acute and convalescent COVID-19 were collected in the United States, Italy and Spain.

Method: immunoSEQ multiplex PCR; TCRdb's copy keeps in-frame clones and lacks some. The sample gives approximately 170,000 clones, 80% to 90% of which show up once; 14% is in the top ten. The genes are TRBV28 and TRBJ1-2; the D is unclear. This clonotype was obtained from a woman in her sixties or seventies with COVID-19, enrolled during active disease. Specimen: peripheral blood. The CDR3 region has the DNA TGTGCCAGCAGTTTATCCGTGCAGTATGGCTACACCTTC. It codes for CASSLSVQYGYTF.